This record covers a single T cell receptor (beta chain). CDR3 length: 16 amino acids. Germline CDR1 reads SGHDT; CDR2 reads YYEEEE. The V end was cut by 7 bases, the J end by 2 bases, with 20 bases between. The naive CD8 population came from CD45RO-negative cells selected for CCR7, without terminally differentiated effector memory CD45RA+ cells. These data originate in a study of shared clonotypes between healthy human individuals. The DNA input per sorted-subset replicate PCR was roughly 210 ng, corresponding to some 30,000 T cell genomes. Profiling relied on immunoSEQ multiplex PCR, and the TCRdb table lists in-frame clones only, not all of them. Of hundreds of thousands of clones in the sample, around 96% were seen once.

The genes are TRBV5-6 and TRBJ2-3; D gene unclear. This clonotype originated in a woman between 25 and 40 years old in good health. The sample comprised naive CD8+ T cells sorted from blood. The CDR3 nucleotides read TGTGCCAGCGGGAAGGCCTTTTGGGAAAACACAGATACGCAGTATTTT. It specifies CASGKAFWENTDTQYF. Filled out from reference TRBV5-6 and TRBJ2-3, the complete variable domain reads DAGVTQSPTHLIKTRGQQVTLRCSPKSGHDTVSWYQQALGQGPQFIFQYYEEEERQRGNFPDRFSGHQFPNYSSELNVNALLLGDSALYLCASGKAFWENTDTQYFGPGTRLTVL.